The entry below describes one T cell receptor beta chain. Those who participated ranged in age from roughly 18 to 89 years and resided in approximately 23 US areas. This sample stems from a study of blood T cell repertoires in COVID-19. TCRdb's table, derived via immunoSEQ multiplex PCR, lists solely in-frame clones and lacks some. This table has under 200,000 clones, around 82% appearing once. CDR1 and CDR2 from the germline V gene are SGHAT and FQNNGV. V lost 1 base and J lost 6; bases outside the gene matches: 6. CDR3 length equals 15 residues. The sequencing input was PBMCs or T cells enriched from blood (not recorded which). The rearrangement links TRBV11-2 to TRBJ2-7, with 10 bases that match TRBD2. The clonotype was recovered from a woman aged 60 to 75 with acute COVID-19. The CDR3: CASSLAGTSVAEQYV. CDR3 in DNA: TGTGCCAGCAGCTTAGCCGGGACTAGCGTCGCCGAGCAGTACGTC.